Below, 26 T cell receptor beta chains from the same sample are listed, as sequenced in a study of cytomegalovirus exposure and HLA in healthy donors. The PCR had 60 Vbeta and 13 Jbeta primers. Produced via immunoSEQ multiplex PCR; TCRdb's table is partial and in-frame only. Found here are around 150,000 clones, 70% to 80% of them singletons; the top ten hold roughly 1.3%. Sequenced: PBMCs. Receptors originate from a woman in her forties or fifties in good health and CMV-seronegative.

This chain uses TRBV30 with TRBJ2-7; TRBD1 might be the D (6 bases). The CDR3 loop spans 15 amino acids. The germline V gene has CDR1 GTSNPN and CDR2 SVGIG (reference sequence). Trimming stripped 1 base from V and 2 bases from J, with 15 bases between. The CDR3 DNA is TGTGCCTGGAGTGAGAGTACGGACAGCCCCTACGAGCAGTACTTC. Translation gives CAWSESTDSPYEQYF.

This CDR3 is CASSPGGTGGEKLFF. The CDR3 nucleotides are TGTGCCAGCAGCCCAGGGGGGACAGGGGGCGAAAAACTGTTTTTT. The rearrangement uses TRBV7-2 and TRBJ1-4; TRBD1 matches 12 bases. From germline, CDR1 is SGHTA and CDR2 FQGNSA. V dropped 5 bases and J dropped 8; count of bases not matched to a gene: 6. The CDR3 loop spans 15 amino acids.

V gene TRBV4-3 combines with J gene TRBJ2-1, with D unresolved. The CDR3 extends over 13 amino acids. V was cut by 1 base and J by 10 bases, with 11 bases left in between. The germline gives CDR1 LGHNA, CDR2 YSLEER. The CDR3 sequence is CASSQAAPEEQFF. The CDR3, as DNA: TGCGCCAGCAGCCAAGCTGCGCCGGAGGAGCAGTTCTTC.

The chain is built from TRBV7-9 and TRBJ1-2, with 7 bases lining up with TRBD1. This CDR3 comprises 13 residues. Germline V CDR1 and CDR2: SEHNR, FQNEAQ (reference sequence). Trimming cost V 5 bases and J 8 bases; bases outside gene matches: 8. In DNA, the CDR3 is TGTGCCAGCAGCGTAGTTACAGGGGTCGGCTACACCTTC. Residues: CASSVVTGVGYTF. The variable domain in full, completed from reference TRBV7-9 and TRBJ1-2, reads DTGVSQNPRHKITKRGQNVTFRCDPISEHNRLYWYRQTLGQGPEFLTYFQNEAQLEKSRLLSDRFSAERPKGSFSTLEIQRTEQGDSAMYLCASSVVTGVGYTFGSGTRLTVV.

In nucleotides, the CDR3 is TGTGCCAGTAGTATATTCTCCTACCAGACAGCTCCAAGGGGCACCGGGGAGCTGTTTTTT. Its translation is CASSIFSYQTAPRGTGELFF. The chain employs TRBV19 and TRBJ2-2, with D perhaps TRBD1 (5 bases). This CDR3 contains 20 residues. Trimming shortened V by 2 bases and J by 4 bases, and 26 bases separated the two germline ends. Germline CDR1 LNHDA, CDR2 SQIVND (reference sequence).

This clone has a single count. The rearrangement joins TRBV10-3 to TRBJ1-2; D gene unclear. V lost 3 bases and J 10 bases, leaving 12 bases between the germline ends. The CDR3 has 12 amino acids. Per germline, CDR1 ENHRY and CDR2 SYGVKD. CDR3 sequence: CAISERAGSYTF. CDR3 bases: TGTGCCATCAGTGAAAGAGCGGGATCCTACACCTTC.

CDR3 DNA: TGTGCCAGCAGCTTAGATCGGGGGGGATCCTACGAGCAGTACTTC. It codes for CASSLDRGGSYEQYF. This chain connects TRBV7-2 to TRBJ2-7; 8 positions agree with TRBD2. Trimming removed 1 base from V and 1 base from J; junction bases left unmatched: 3. This CDR3 comprises 15 residues. Germline V CDR1 and CDR2: SGHTA, FQGNSA.

This clone was counted between two and nine times. The chain links TRBV7-9 to TRBJ1-1, with 8 bases that match TRBD1. This CDR3 is built from 14 residues. With V trimmed by 8 bases and J by 4 bases, 9 bases remained unmatched. CDR1 SEHNR and CDR2 FQNEAQ come from the germline V gene (reference sequence). The CDR3 loop reads CASRSDRAGTEAFF. The CDR3 bases are TGTGCCAGCCGCTCGGACAGGGCGGGCACTGAAGCTTTCTTT.

This clone occurred a few times. This chain links TRBV5-4 with TRBJ1-4, with D uncertain. Per the germline V gene, CDR1 is SGHNT and CDR2 is YYREEE (reference sequence). There are 12 residues in the CDR3. Trimming cost V 7 bases and J 6 bases, with 10 bases left between them. The DNA for the CDR3 is TGTGCCAGCTCAGACTGGGATGAAAAACTGTTTTTT. Amino acids: CASSDWDEKLFF.

The chain is built from TRBV5-4 and TRBJ1-6; maybe TRBD1 (6 bases). Per germline, CDR1 SGHNT and CDR2 YYREEE (reference sequence). V lost 4 bases and J 8 bases, leaving 7 bases between the germline ends. The CDR3 consists of 12 residues. CDR3 sequence: CASSEGDSPLHF. CDR3 bases: TGTGCCAGCAGCGAGGGGGATTCACCCCTCCACTTT.

The rearrangement joins TRBV5-6 to TRBJ1-5, with no clear D. This CDR3 comprises 12 residues. The germline V gene has CDR1 SGHDT and CDR2 YYEEEE. Deletions cut 5 bases from V and 2 bases from J, with 5 bases between. CDR3 nucleotides: TGTGCCAGCAGACTGGGCAATCAGCCCCAGCATTTT. Its protein product is CASRLGNQPQHF.

This sequence joins TRBV19 and TRBJ2-7, with D possibly matching TRBD1 (5 bases). The germline V gene encodes CDR1 LNHDA and CDR2 SQIVND (reference sequence). Trimming cost V 10 bases and J 5 bases, with 12 bases left between them. The CDR3 runs to 11 residues. The CDR3 protein is CATGFRHEQYF. The CDR3 nucleotides read TGTGCCACAGGGTTTCGACACGAGCAGTACTTC.

The chain recombines TRBV10-3 with TRBJ2-5, with 7 bases matching TRBD1. The V and J ends lost 8 bases and 0 bases, in that order; junction bases with no gene match: 6. Germline V lookup: CDR1 ENHRY, CDR2 SYGVKD. The CDR3 runs to 14 residues. CDR3 nucleotide sequence: TGTGCCATCCGACAGGGCTCTAACCAAGAGACCCAGTACTTC. Translating it yields CAIRQGSNQETQYF.

The chain joins TRBV2 to TRBJ2-7, with D tentatively TRBD1 (7 bases). The V end lost 4 bases, the J end lost 3 bases, and 19 bases lay between the germline ends. This CDR3 comprises 16 residues. Germline lookup yields CDR1 SNHLY and CDR2 FYNNEI. The CDR3 coding sequence is TGTGCCAGCAGTGGGGGGAGGTCACAGGGGCTCTACGAGCAGTACTTC. Amino acid sequence: CASSGGRSQGLYEQYF.

The genes are TRBV7-2 and TRBJ2-1; 14 bases align to TRBD2. This CDR3 has 17 residues. J gave up 1 base and V 3 bases, and 2 bases lay outside the gene matches. Germline values: CDR1 SGHTA, CDR2 FQGNSA. The CDR3 nucleotides are TGTGCCAGCAGCTTGGGGACTAGCGGGGGTTCCTACAATGAGCAGTTCTTC. This gives the protein CASSLGTSGGSYNEQFF.

V usage is TRBV14 and J usage is TRBJ1-1; 8 positions agree with TRBD1. This CDR3 has 15 residues. V dropped 4 bases and J dropped 0; count of bases not matched to a gene: 4. CDR1 and CDR2 (germline): SGHDN, FVKESK. The CDR3 DNA reads as TGTGCCAGCAGCCCTTGGACAGGGATGAACACTGAAGCTTTCTTT. Its translation: CASSPWTGMNTEAFF. Full variable domain (remainder filled in from reference TRBV14 and TRBJ1-1): EAGVTQFPSHSVIEKGQTVTLRCDPISGHDNLYWYRRVMGKEIKFLLHFVKESKQDESGMPNNRFLAERTGGTYSTLKVQPAELEDSGVYFCASSPWTGMNTEAFFGQGTRLTVV.

The V gene is TRBV7-2, the J gene TRBJ2-2, with unresolved D. Germline lookup yields CDR1 SGHTA and CDR2 FQGNSA. The length of the CDR3 is 16 residues. Deletions cut 0 bases from V and 1 base from J, with 9 bases between. CDR3 coding DNA: TGTGCCAGCAGCTTAGCTTTCTCGTGGAACACCGGGGAGCTGTTTTTT. Its protein is CASSLAFSWNTGELFF.

The CDR3 DNA reads TGTGCCAGCAGATATAGAACTAGCGGGGGGAAAGGTAGTGAGCAGTTCTTC. It encodes CASRYRTSGGKGSEQFF. The rearrangement uses TRBV7-9 and TRBJ2-1, with TRBD2 matching 12 bases. The CDR3 contains 17 residues. The germline V gene has CDR1 SEHNR and CDR2 FQNEAQ (reference sequence). The ends lost 6 bases at V and 9 bases at J; junction bases unmatched: 15.

The chain carries TRBV30 and TRBJ1-6; no definite D call. CDR3 length: 14 amino acids. Between the trimmed V and J ends, which lost 4 bases and 10 bases, there was a span of 17 bases. CDR1 GTSNPN and CDR2 SVGIG come from the germline V gene (reference sequence). CDR3: CAWKLKGGESPLHF. DNA for the CDR3: TGTGCCTGGAAGCTGAAGGGAGGAGAATCACCCCTCCACTTT.

The gene calls are TRBV9 and TRBJ2-1; D uncertain. CDR3 length equals 15 residues. Between the trimmed V and J ends, which lost 2 bases and 0 bases, there was a span of 9 bases. The germline gives CDR1 SGDLS, CDR2 YYNGEE. This chain's CDR3 is CASSVDWSSYNEQFF. The CDR3, as DNA: TGTGCCAGCAGCGTTGACTGGAGCTCCTACAATGAGCAGTTCTTC.

The V and J genes are TRBV5-1 and TRBJ1-3, with TRBD1 matching over 7 bases. CDR3 length: 18 amino acids. CDR1 and CDR2 from the germline V gene are SGHRS and YFSETQ. J was trimmed by 0 bases and V by 0 bases; bases with no gene match: 9. The CDR3 DNA reads as TGCGCCAGCAGCTTGGAGTCGGGGACAGCCAACTCTGGAAACACCATATATTTT. This sequence encodes CASSLESGTANSGNTIYF.

The genes are TRBV7-9 and TRBJ2-5; TRBD2 matches 10 bases. Germline CDR1 SEHNR, CDR2 FQNEAQ (reference sequence). Trimming at V came to 1 base and at J to 5 bases, leaving 4 bases not matched to a gene. The CDR3 sequence is 15 residues long. The DNA for the CDR3 is TGTGCCAGCAGCTTAGAGCGGGAGGGCCTCGAGACCCAGTACTTC. It codes for CASSLEREGLETQYF.

The chain couples TRBV7-2 to TRBJ1-5, with 9 bases lining up with TRBD1. The CDR3 has 13 residues. Germline CDR1 reads SGHTA; CDR2 reads FQGNSA. The V gene end was trimmed by 5 bases and the J gene end by 9 bases; junction bases not matched to a gene: 5. The CDR3, as DNA: TGTGCCAGCAGCGCAGAACAGGGGGCGCCCCAGCATTTT. It yields the protein CASSAEQGAPQHF.

The rearrangement uses TRBV4-2 and TRBJ2-7; 9 bases fit TRBD1. CDR3 length equals 15 residues. Losses at the gene ends were 0 bases for V and 6 bases for J; bases not matched to a gene: 6. Germline V CDR1 and CDR2: LGHNA, YNFKEQ. This chain's CDR3 is CASSQDIRTGVEQYF. The CDR3 DNA sequence: TGTGCCAGCAGCCAAGATATCAGGACAGGGGTCGAGCAGTACTTC.

The chain joins TRBV7-9 to TRBJ2-3; 9 nucleotides align to TRBD1. From germline, CDR1 is SEHNR and CDR2 FQNEAQ (reference sequence). J gave up 0 bases and V 5 bases, and 6 bases lay outside the gene matches. This CDR3 is built from 16 residues. In nucleotides, the CDR3 is TGTGCCAGCAGCCCTTGGACAGGGGCGAGCACAGATACGCAGTATTTT. This gives the protein CASSPWTGASTDTQYF.

The V gene is TRBV29-1, the J gene TRBJ2-7, with unresolved D. The ends were cut back, 5 bases at V and 2 bases at J, with 10 bases in the middle. The CDR3 loop spans 12 amino acids. From germline, CDR1 is SQVTM and CDR2 ANQGSEA. The CDR3 region has the DNA TGCAGCGTTTCCGCAGGAACCTACGAGCAGTACTTC. Its translation is CSVSAGTYEQYF.